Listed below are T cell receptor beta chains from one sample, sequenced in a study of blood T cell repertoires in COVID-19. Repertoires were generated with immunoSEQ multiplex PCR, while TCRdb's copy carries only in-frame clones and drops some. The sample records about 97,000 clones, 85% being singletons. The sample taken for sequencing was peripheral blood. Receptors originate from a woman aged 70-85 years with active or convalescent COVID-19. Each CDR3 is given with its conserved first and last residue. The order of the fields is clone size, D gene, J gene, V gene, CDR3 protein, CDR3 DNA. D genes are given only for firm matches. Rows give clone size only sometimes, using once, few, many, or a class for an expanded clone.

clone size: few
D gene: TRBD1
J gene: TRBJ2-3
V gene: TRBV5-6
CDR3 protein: CASSATGGTQYF
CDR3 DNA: TGTGCCAGCAGCGCGACAGGGGGTACGCAGTATTTT

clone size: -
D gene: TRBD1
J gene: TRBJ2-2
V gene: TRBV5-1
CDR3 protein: CASSPTGQGNTGELFF
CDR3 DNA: TGCGCCAGCAGCCCGACGGGACAGGGGAACACCGGGGAGCTGTTTTTT

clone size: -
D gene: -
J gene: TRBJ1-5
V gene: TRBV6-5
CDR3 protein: CASRETGNQPQHF
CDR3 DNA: TGTGCCAGCAGGGAGACAGGTAATCAGCCCCAGCATTTT

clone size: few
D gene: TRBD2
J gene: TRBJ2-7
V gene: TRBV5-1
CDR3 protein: CASSLGYTSVSYEQYF
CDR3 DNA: TGCGCCAGCAGCTTGGGGTATACTAGCGTCTCCTACGAGCAGTACTTC

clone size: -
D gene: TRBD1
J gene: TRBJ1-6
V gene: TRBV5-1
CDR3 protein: CASSDRGRNSPLHF
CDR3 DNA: TGCGCCAGCAGCGACAGGGGGCGGAATTCACCCCTCCACTTT

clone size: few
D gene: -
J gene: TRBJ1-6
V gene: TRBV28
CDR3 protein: CASSLVGPNSPLHF
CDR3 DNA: TGTGCCAGCAGTTTAGTGGGGCCGAATTCACCCCTCCACTTT

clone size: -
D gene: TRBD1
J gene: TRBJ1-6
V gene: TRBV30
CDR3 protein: CAWARDRGISSPLHF
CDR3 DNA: TGTGCCTGGGCCCGGGACAGGGGGATAAGTTCACCCCTCCACTTT

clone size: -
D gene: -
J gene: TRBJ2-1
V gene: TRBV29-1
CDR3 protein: CSVEVKGGQFF
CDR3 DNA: TGCAGCGTTGAAGTCAAGGGAGGGCAGTTCTTC

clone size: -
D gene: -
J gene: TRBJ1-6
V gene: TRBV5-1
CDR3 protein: CASREESNSPLHF
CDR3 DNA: TGCGCCAGCAGGGAGGAGTCGAATTCACCCCTCCACTTT

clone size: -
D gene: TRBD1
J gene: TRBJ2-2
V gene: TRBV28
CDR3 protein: CATRTGGAPGELFF
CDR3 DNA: TGTGCCACCCGGACAGGGGGCGCCCCCGGGGAGCTGTTTTTT

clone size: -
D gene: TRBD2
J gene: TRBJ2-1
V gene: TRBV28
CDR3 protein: CASSFSGGNSSSYNEQFF
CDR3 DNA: TGTGCCAGCAGTTTCTCCGGGGGGAACTCTAGCTCCTACAATGAGCAGTTCTTC

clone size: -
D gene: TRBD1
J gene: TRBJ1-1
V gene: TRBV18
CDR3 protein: CASSFAGTGTTEAFF
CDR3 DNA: TGTGCCAGCTCGTTCGCCGGGACAGGGACCACTGAAGCTTTCTTT

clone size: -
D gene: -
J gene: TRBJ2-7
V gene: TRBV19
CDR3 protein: CASSIGQGTYEQYF
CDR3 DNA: TGTGCCAGTAGTATCGGCCAGGGTACCTACGAGCAGTACTTC

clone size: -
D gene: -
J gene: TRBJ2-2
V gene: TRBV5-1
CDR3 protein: CASSLGRSNTGELFF
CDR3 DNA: TGCGCCAGCAGCTTGGGCAGATCGAACACCGGGGAGCTGTTTTTT

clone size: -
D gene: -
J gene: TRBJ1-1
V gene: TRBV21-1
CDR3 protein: CASSKQNMSGTEAFF
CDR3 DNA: TGTGCCAGCAGCAAACAGAACATGTCTGGTACTGAAGCTTTCTTT

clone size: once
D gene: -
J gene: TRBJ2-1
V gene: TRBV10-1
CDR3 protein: CASSVGGSGIEQFF
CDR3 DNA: TGCGCCAGCAGTGTCGGGGGATCGGGGATTGAGCAGTTCTTC

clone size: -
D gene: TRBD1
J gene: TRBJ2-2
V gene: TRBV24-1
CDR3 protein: CATSERGQGTGELFF
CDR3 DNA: TGTGCCACCAGTGAAAGGGGACAGGGTACCGGGGAGCTGTTTTTT

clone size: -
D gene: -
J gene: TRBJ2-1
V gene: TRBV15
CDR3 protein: CATTGLLYNEQFF
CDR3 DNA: TGTGCCACCACGGGATTACTATACAATGAGCAGTTCTTC

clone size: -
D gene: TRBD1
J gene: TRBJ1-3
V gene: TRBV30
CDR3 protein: CAWTGTDSGNTIYF
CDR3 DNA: TGTGCCTGGACCGGGACAGACTCTGGAAACACCATATATTTT

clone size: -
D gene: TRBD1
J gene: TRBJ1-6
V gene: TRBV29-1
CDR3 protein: CSVGRSGQDSPLHF
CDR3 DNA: TGCAGCGTTGGCCGGTCCGGACAGGATTCACCCCTCCACTTT

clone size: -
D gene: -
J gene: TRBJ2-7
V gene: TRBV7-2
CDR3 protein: CASSLGQAPTYEQYF
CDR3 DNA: TGTGCCAGCAGCTTAGGACAAGCCCCTACCTACGAGCAGTACTTC

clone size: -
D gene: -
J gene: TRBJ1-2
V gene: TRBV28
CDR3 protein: CASRSLRVNYGYTF
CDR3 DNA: TGTGCCAGCAGAAGCCTCAGGGTGAACTATGGCTACACCTTC

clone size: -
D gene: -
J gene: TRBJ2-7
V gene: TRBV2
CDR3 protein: CASRLAAEQYF
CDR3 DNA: TGTGCCAGCAGGTTAGCCGCTGAGCAGTACTTC

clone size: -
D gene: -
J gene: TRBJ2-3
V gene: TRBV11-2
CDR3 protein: CASSLAGLSDTQYF
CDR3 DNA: TGTGCCAGCAGCTTAGCGGGACTTTCAGATACGCAGTATTTT

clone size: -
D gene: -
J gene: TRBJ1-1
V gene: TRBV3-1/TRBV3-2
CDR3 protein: CASSQGQITEAFF
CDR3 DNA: TGTGCCAGCAGCCAAGGACAGATCACTGAAGCTTTCTTT

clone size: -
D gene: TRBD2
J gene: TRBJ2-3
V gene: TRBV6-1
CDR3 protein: CASSEMGLGSTDTQYF
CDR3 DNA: TGTGCCAGCAGTGAAATGGGACTAGGGAGCACAGATACGCAGTATTTT

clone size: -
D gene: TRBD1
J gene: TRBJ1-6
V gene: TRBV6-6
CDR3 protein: CASSAGQGNSPLHF
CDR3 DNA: TGTGCCAGCAGCGCGGGACAGGGTAATTCACCCCTCCACTTT

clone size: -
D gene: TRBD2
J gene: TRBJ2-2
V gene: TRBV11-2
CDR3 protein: CASRDGLAGVAGELFF
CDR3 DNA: TGTGCCAGCAGAGATGGACTAGCGGGAGTTGCCGGGGAGCTGTTTTTT

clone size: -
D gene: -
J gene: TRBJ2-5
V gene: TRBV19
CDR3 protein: CASSINRDTKEAQYF
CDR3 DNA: TGTGCCAGTAGTATAAACCGGGACACGAAAGAGGCCCAGTACTTC

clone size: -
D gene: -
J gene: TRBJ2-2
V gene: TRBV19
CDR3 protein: CASTRRRGSSTGELFF
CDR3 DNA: TGTGCCAGTACCCGCCGTAGGGGTTCGAGCACCGGGGAGCTGTTTTTT

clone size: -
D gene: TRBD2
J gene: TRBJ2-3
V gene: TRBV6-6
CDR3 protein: CASSYPAGGSRQYF
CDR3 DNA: TGTGCCAGCAGTTACCCAGCGGGGGGGTCTCGGCAGTATTTT

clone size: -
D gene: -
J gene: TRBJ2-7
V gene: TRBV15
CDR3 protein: CATSRDQQAYEQYF
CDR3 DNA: TGTGCCACCAGCAGAGATCAACAAGCCTACGAGCAGTACTTC

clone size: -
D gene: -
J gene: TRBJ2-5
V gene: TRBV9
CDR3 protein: CASSVDAAGQETQYF
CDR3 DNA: TGTGCCAGCAGCGTAGACGCAGCGGGCCAAGAGACCCAGTACTTC

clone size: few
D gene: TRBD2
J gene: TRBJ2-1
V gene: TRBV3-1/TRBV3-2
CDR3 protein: CASSSTSVHEQFF
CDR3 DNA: TGTGCCAGCAGCTCGACTAGCGTCCATGAGCAGTTCTTC

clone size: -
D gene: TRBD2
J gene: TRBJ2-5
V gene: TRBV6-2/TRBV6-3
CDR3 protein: CASSYTSGGAKRETQYF
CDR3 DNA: TGTGCCAGCAGTTACACTAGCGGGGGGGCGAAGAGGGAGACCCAGTACTTC

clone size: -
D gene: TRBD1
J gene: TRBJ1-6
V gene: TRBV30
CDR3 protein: CAWSMGQGWNSPLHF
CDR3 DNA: TGTGCCTGGAGCATGGGACAGGGGTGGAATTCACCCCTCCACTTT

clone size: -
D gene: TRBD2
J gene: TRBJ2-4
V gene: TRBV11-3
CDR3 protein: CASSLDWNSGRGKNIQYF
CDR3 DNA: TGTGCCAGCAGCTTAGACTGGAATAGCGGGAGGGGGAAAAACATTCAGTACTTC

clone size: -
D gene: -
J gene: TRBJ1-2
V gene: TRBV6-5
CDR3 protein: CASTGRAGGYTF
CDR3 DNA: TGTGCCAGCACCGGGAGGGCAGGGGGCTACACCTTC

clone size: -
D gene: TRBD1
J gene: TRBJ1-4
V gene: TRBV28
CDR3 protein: CASSIRQGWEKLFF
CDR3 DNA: TGTGCCAGCAGTATCCGACAGGGGTGGGAAAAACTGTTTTTT

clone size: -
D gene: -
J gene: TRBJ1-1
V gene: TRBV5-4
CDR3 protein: CASSPEVGNTEAFF
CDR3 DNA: TGTGCCAGCAGCCCCGAGGTGGGGAACACTGAAGCTTTCTTT

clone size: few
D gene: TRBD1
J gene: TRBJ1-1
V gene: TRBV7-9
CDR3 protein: CASSLPDRYTEAFF
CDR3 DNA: TGTGCCAGCAGCTTACCGGACAGGTACACTGAAGCTTTCTTT

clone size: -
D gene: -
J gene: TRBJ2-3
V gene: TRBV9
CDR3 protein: CASTDPSNGDTQYF
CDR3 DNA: TGTGCCAGCACTGACCCATCCAACGGGGATACGCAGTATTTT

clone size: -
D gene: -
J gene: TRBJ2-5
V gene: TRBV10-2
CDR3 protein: CASSEWGQPQETQYF
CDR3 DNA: TGCGCCAGCAGTGAATGGGGCCAGCCCCAAGAGACCCAGTACTTC

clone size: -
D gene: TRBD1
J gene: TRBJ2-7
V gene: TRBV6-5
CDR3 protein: CASRDRGRVYEQYF
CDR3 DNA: TGTGCCAGCAGGGACAGGGGGAGAGTCTACGAGCAGTACTTC

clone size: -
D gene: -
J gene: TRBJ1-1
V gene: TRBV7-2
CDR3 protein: CASSLLGAVTEAFF
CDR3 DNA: TGTGCCAGCAGCTTGTTGGGGGCGGTAACTGAAGCTTTCTTT

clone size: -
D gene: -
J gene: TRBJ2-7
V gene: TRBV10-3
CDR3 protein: CAISEAGSRSYEQYF
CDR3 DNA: TGTGCCATCAGTGAGGCAGGGTCGCGCTCCTACGAGCAGTACTTC

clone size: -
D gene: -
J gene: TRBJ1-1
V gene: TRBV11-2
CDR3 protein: CATLRGTRNTEAFF
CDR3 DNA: TGTGCCACCCTAAGGGGGACTAGGAACACTGAAGCTTTCTTT

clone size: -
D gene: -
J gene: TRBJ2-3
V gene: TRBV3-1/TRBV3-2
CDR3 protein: CASSQTASIPTDTQYF
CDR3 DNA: TGTGCCAGCAGCCAAACCGCTAGTATCCCCACAGATACGCAGTATTTT

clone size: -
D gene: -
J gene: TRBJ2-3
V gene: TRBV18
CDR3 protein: CASSPLRGSTDTQYF
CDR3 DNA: TGTGCCAGCTCACCACTTCGGGGGAGCACAGATACGCAGTATTTT

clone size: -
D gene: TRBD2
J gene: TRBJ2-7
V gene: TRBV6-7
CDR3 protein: CASSCPVTSGVMYEQYF
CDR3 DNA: TGTGCCAGCAGTTGCCCCGTCACTAGCGGGGTGATGTACGAGCAGTACTTC